These T cell receptor beta chains were read from a single sample in a study of CD8 T cells in ankylosing spondylitis. TCRdb ran MiXCR on the 5' RACE reads and lists one entry per CDR3 protein. Among roughly 400,000 distinct CDR3 sequences listed, 20% to 25% were seen once. Sequenced input: blood, either unsorted or a sorted T cell fraction (not recorded which). The origin of the receptors is a male donor with ankylosing spondylitis. CDR3s include the opening cysteine and the closing phenylalanine or tryptophan. A D gene is named only where the DNA matches it firmly. The size of a clone is reported for some rows only, either as once, few or many, or as a class for expanded clones.

v_call	clone_size	d_call	j_call	cdr3_aa	cdr3_nt
TRBV11-1	-	-	TRBJ2-4	CASSSPTISKNIQYF	TGTGCCAGCAGCTCCCCCACTATATCCAAAAACATTCAGTACTTC
TRBV20-1	-	-	TRBJ2-1	CSAGDTTAYNEQFF	TGCAGTGCCGGAGACACGACAGCCTACAATGAGCAGTTCTTC
TRBV6-4	few	-	TRBJ2-3	CASSDSAGPTDTQYF	TGTGCCAGCAGTGACTCGGCGGGACCCACAGATACGCAGTATTTT
TRBV19	few	TRBD1	TRBJ2-7	CASRRDRGYEQYF	TGTGCCAGTAGGAGGGACAGGGGCTACGAGCAGTACTTC
TRBV12-3/TRBV12-4	-	-	TRBJ1-5	CASSFKRGHQPQHF	TGTGCCAGCAGTTTTAAAAGGGGACATCAGCCCCAGCATTTT
TRBV4-1	few	-	TRBJ2-2	CASSQDRAGDLDGELFF	TGCGCCAGCAGCCAAGATAGAGCAGGGGATCTGGACGGGGAGCTGTTTTTT
TRBV7-3	few	-	TRBJ2-3	CASSPTMAVTDTQYF	TGTGCCAGCAGCCCCACAATGGCAGTCACAGATACGCAGTATTTT
TRBV6-4	few	TRBD2	TRBJ2-1	CASSDRTSGIKQFF	TGTGCCAGCAGTGACCGGACTAGCGGGATTAAGCAGTTCTTC
TRBV7-2	few	-	TRBJ1-2	CASSLAAGSHYGYTF	TGTGCCAGCAGCTTAGCGGCAGGGTCTCACTATGGCTACACCTTC
TRBV30	-	-	TRBJ1-5	CAWSEQPNQPQHF	TGTGCCTGGAGTGAACAGCCTAATCAGCCCCAGCATTTT
TRBV11-2	many	-	TRBJ1-5	CASSLDPVQPQHF	TGTGCCAGCAGCTTAGATCCGGTCCAGCCCCAGCATTTT
TRBV7-3	few	TRBD1	TRBJ2-1	CASSQTGGIYNEQFF	TGTGCCAGCAGTCAGACAGGGGGAATCTACAATGAGCAGTTCTTC
TRBV11-2	-	-	TRBJ2-1	CASSLEPLNEQFF	TGTGCCAGCAGCTTAGAACCCTTAAATGAGCAGTTCTTC
TRBV30	few	-	TRBJ2-1	CAWKEKHEQFF	TGTGCCTGGAAGGAGAAACACGAGCAGTTCTTC
TRBV7-3	-	-	TRBJ2-3	CASSLMGTTDTQYF	TGTGCCAGCAGCTTAATGGGCACCACAGATACGCAGTATTTT
TRBV7-7	-	TRBD1	TRBJ2-5	CASSLGTGQGETQYF	TGTGCCAGCAGCTTAGGGACGGGACAGGGTGAGACCCAGTACTTC